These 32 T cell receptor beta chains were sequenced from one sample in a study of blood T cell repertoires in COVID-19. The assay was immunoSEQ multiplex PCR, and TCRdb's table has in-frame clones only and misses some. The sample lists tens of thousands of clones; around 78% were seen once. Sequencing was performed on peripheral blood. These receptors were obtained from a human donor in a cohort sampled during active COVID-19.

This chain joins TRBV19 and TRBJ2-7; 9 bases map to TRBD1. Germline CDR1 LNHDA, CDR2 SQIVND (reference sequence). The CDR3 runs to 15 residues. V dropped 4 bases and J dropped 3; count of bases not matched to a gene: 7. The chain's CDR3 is CASSTGTGSVYEQYF. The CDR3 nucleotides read TGTGCCAGTAGTACCGGGACAGGGTCAGTCTACGAGCAGTACTTC. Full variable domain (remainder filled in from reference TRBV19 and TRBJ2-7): DGGITQSPKYLFRKEGQNVTLSCEQNLNHDAMYWYRQDPGQGLRLIYYSQIVNDFQKGDIAEGYSVSREKKESFPLTVTSAQKNPTAFYLCASSTGTGSVYEQYFGPGTRLTVT.

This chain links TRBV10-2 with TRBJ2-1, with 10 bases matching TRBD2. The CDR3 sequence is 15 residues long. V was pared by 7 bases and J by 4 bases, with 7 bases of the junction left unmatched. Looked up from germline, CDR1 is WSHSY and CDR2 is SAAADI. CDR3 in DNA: TGCGCCAGCACCCCCGGGACTAGCGTGTACAATGAGCAGTTCTTC. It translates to CASTPGTSVYNEQFF.

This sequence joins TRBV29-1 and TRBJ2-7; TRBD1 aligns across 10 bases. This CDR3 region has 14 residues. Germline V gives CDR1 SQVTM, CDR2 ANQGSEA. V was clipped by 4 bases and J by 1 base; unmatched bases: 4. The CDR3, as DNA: TGCAGCGTTGTACCGGGACAGGGGTCCTACGAGCAGTACTTC. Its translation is CSVVPGQGSYEQYF.

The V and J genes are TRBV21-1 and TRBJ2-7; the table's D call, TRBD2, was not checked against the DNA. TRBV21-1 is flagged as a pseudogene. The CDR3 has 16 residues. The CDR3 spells CASSKASGVSSYEQYF. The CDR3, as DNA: TGTGCCAGCAGCAAAGCGAGCGGGGTGAGCTCCTACGAGCAGTACTTC.

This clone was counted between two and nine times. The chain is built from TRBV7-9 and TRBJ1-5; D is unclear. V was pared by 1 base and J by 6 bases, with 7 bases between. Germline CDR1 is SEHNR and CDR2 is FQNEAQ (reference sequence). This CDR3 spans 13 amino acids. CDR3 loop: CASSLDLSQPQHF. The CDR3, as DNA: TGTGCCAGCAGCTTAGACTTGAGTCAGCCCCAGCATTTT.

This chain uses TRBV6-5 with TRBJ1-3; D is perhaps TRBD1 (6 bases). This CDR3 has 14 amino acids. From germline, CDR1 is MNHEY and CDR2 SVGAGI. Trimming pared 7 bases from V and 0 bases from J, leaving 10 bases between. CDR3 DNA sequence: TGTGCCAGCACCGCGACAGGCTCTGGAAACACCATATATTTT. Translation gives CASTATGSGNTIYF.

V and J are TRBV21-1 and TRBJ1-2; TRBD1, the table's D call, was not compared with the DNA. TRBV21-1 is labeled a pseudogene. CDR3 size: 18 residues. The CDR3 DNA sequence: TGTGCCAGCAGCAAAGCGCTCCCCTTAACAGGGGGCGCAAAAGGCTACACCTTC. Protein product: CASSKALPLTGGAKGYTF.

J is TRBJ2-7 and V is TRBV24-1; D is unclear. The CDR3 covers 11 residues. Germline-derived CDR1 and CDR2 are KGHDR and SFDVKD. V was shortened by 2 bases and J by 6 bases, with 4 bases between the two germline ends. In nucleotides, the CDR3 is TGTGCCACCAGTGATTCCGTCGAGCAGTACTTC. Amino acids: CATSDSVEQYF.

Here the CDR3 reads CASSLGAGGPNYGYTF. For the CDR3, the DNA is TGTGCCAGCAGCTTAGGGGCAGGGGGTCCCAACTATGGCTACACCTTC. V usage is TRBV7-8 and J usage is TRBJ1-2; 7 bases map to TRBD1. The ends lost 1 base at V and 2 bases at J; junction bases unmatched: 7. CDR3 length equals 16 residues. Germline CDR1 reads SGHVS; CDR2 reads FQNEAQ.

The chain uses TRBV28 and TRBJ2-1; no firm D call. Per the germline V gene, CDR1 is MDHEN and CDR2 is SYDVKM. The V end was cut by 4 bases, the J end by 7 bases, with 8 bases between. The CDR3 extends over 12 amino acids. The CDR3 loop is CASSSTLNEQFF. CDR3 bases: TGTGCCAGCAGTTCGACTCTGAATGAGCAGTTCTTC.

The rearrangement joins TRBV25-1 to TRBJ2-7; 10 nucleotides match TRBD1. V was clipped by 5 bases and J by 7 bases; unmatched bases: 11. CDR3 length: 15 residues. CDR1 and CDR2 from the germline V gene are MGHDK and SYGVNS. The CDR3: CASSTAPGQGYEQYF. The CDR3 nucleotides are TGTGCCAGCAGTACCGCCCCGGGACAGGGGTATGAGCAGTACTTC.

The CDR3 coding sequence is TGTGCCAGCACAGGTGATCTCTACGAGCAGTACTTC. This codes for CASTGDLYEQYF. This chain connects TRBV12-3 or TRBV12-4 to TRBJ2-7; no firm D call. Trimming cost V 7 bases and J 3 bases, with 10 bases left between them. The CDR3 loop spans 12 amino acids.

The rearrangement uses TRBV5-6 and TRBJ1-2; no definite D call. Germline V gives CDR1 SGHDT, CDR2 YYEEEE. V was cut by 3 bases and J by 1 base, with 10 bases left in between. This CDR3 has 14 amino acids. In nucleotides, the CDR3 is TGTGCCAGCAGCTCAGGATCTCGTAACTATGGCTACACCTTC. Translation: CASSSGSRNYGYTF. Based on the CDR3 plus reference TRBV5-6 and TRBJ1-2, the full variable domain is DAGVTQSPTHLIKTRGQQVTLRCSPKSGHDTVSWYQQALGQGPQFIFQYYEEEERQRGNFPDRFSGHQFPNYSSELNVNALLLGDSALYLCASSSGSRNYGYTFGSGTRLTVV.

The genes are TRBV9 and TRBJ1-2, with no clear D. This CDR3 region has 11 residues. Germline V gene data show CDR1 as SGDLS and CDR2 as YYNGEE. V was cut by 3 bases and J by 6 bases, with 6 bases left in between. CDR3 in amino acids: CASSGGHGYTF. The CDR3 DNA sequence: TGTGCCAGCAGCGGCGGTCATGGCTACACCTTC.

DNA for the CDR3: TGTGCCAGCAGCCCCCGGGACACCTCCTTGGGTGGCTACACCTTC. Its translation is CASSPRDTSLGGYTF. The chain uses TRBV7-3 and TRBJ1-2, with D perhaps matching TRBD1 (6 bases). CDR1 is SGHTA, CDR2 FQGTGA, per germline. There are 15 residues in the CDR3. V gave up 5 bases and J gave up 7 bases, with 20 bases separating them. Full variable domain (remainder filled in from reference TRBV7-3 and TRBJ1-2): GAGVSQTPSNKVTEKGKYVELRCDPISGHTALYWYRQSLGQGPEFLIYFQGTGAADDSGLPNDRFFAVRPEGSVSTLKIQRTERGDSAVYLCASSPRDTSLGGYTFGSGTRLTVV.

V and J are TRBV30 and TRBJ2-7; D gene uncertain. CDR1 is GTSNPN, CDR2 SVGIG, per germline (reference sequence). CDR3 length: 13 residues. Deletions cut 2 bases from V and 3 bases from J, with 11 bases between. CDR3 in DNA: TGTGCCTGGAGTCTACAGAGATTCTACGAGCAGTACTTC. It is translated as CAWSLQRFYEQYF.

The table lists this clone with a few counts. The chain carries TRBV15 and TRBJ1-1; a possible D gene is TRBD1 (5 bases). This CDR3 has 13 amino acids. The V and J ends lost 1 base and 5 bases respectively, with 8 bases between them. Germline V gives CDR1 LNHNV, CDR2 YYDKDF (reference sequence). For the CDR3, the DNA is TGTGCCACCAGCAGAGTCCAGGGAACTGAAGCTTTCTTT. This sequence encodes CATSRVQGTEAFF.

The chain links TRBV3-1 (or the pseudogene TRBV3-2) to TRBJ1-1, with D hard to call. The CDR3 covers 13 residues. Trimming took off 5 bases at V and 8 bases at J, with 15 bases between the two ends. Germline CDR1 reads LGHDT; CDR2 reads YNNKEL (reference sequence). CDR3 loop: CASSTNVGAEAFF. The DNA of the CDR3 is TGTGCCAGCAGCACTAACGTTGGCGCGGAAGCTTTCTTT.

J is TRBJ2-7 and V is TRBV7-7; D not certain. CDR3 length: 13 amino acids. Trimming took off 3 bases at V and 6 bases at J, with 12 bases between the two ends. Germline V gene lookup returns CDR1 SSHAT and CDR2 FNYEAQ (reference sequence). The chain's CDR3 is CASSFDFVAEQYF. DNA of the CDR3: TGTGCCAGCAGCTTCGACTTTGTCGCCGAGCAGTACTTC.

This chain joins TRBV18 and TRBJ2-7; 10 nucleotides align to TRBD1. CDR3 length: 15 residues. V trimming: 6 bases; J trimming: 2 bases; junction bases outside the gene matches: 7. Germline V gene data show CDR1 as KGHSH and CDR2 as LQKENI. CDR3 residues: CASSYGTGDAYEQYF. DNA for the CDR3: TGTGCCAGCTCTTACGGGACAGGGGATGCCTACGAGCAGTACTTC.

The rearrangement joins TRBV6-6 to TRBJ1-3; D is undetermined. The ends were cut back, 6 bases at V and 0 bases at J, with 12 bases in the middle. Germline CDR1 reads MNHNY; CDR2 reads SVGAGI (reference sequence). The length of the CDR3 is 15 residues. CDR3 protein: CASRPPAVSGNTIYF. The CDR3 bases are TGTGCCAGCAGACCCCCAGCGGTCTCTGGAAACACCATATATTTT.

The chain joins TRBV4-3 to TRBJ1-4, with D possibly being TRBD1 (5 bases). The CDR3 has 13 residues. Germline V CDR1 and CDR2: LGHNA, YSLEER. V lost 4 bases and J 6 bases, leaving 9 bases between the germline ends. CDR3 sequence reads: CASSPSGDEKLFF. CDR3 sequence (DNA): TGCGCCAGCAGCCCTTCGGGGGATGAAAAACTGTTTTTT.

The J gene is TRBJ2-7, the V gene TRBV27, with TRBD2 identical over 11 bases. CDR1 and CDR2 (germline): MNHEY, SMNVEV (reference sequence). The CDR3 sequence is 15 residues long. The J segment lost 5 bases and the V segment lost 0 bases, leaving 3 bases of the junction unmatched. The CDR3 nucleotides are TGTGCCAGCAGTTTATCAGGGACTAGCGGACACGAGCAGTACTTC. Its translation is CASSLSGTSGHEQYF.

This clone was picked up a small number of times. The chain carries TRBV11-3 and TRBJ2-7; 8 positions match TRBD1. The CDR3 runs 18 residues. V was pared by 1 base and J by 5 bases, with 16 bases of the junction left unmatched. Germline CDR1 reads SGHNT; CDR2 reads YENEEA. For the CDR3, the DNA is TGTGCCAGCAGCTTAGGTGGACGGGGCGGACAGGGTCTCAACGAGCAGTACTTC. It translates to CASSLGGRGGQGLNEQYF.

CDR3 region: CATSVITYEQYF. The CDR3 DNA reads as TGTGCCACCAGTGTAATAACCTACGAGCAGTACTTC. This chain joins TRBV24-1 and TRBJ2-7; D not resolved. Trimming removed 5 bases from V and 2 bases from J, with 6 bases in between. CDR3 length equals 12 residues. Germline V CDR1 and CDR2: KGHDR, SFDVKD.

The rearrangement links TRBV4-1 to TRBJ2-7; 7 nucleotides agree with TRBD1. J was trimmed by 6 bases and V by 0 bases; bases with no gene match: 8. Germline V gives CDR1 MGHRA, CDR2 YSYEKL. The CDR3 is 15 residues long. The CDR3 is CASSQEDRTFFEQYF. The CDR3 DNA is TGCGCCAGCAGCCAAGAGGACAGGACTTTTTTCGAGCAGTACTTC.

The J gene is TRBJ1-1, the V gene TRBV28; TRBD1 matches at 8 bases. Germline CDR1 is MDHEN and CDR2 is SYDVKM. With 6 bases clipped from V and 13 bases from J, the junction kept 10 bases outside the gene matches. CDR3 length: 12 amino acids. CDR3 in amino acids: CASRDTGGMVFF. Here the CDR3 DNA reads TGTGCCAGCAGGGATACAGGGGGAATGGTTTTCTTT.

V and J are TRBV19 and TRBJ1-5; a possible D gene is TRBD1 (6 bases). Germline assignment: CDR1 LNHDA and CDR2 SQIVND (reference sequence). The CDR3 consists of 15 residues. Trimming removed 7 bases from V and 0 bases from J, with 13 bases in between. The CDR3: CASNGQTFSNQPQHF. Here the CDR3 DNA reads TGTGCCAGTAACGGACAGACTTTTAGCAATCAGCCCCAGCATTTT.

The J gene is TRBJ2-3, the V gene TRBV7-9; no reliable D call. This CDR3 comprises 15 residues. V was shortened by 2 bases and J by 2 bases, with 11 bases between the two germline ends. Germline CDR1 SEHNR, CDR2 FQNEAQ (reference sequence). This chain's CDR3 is CASSLKRGITDTQYF. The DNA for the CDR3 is TGTGCCAGCAGCTTAAAACGCGGCATCACAGATACGCAGTATTTT.

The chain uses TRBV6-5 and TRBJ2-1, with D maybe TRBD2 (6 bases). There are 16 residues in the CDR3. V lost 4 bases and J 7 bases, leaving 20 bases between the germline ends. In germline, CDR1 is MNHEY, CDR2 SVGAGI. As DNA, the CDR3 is TGTGCCAGCAGTTCCCCCGGGACTGGTAAAACTAATGAGCAGTTCTTC. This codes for CASSSPGTGKTNEQFF.

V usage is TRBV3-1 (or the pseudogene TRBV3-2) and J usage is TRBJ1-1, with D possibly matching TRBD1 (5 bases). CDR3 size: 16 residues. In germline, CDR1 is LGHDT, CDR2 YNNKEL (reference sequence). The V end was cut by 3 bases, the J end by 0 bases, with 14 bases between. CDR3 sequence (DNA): TGTGCCAGCAGCCATAGCGGCGGGGGACTGAACACTGAAGCTTTCTTT. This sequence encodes CASSHSGGGLNTEAFF.

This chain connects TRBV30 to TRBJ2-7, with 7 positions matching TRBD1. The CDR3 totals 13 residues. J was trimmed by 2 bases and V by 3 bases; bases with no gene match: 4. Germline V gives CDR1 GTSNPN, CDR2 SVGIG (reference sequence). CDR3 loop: CAWRGTATYEQYF. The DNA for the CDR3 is TGTGCCTGGAGAGGGACAGCTACCTACGAGCAGTACTTC.